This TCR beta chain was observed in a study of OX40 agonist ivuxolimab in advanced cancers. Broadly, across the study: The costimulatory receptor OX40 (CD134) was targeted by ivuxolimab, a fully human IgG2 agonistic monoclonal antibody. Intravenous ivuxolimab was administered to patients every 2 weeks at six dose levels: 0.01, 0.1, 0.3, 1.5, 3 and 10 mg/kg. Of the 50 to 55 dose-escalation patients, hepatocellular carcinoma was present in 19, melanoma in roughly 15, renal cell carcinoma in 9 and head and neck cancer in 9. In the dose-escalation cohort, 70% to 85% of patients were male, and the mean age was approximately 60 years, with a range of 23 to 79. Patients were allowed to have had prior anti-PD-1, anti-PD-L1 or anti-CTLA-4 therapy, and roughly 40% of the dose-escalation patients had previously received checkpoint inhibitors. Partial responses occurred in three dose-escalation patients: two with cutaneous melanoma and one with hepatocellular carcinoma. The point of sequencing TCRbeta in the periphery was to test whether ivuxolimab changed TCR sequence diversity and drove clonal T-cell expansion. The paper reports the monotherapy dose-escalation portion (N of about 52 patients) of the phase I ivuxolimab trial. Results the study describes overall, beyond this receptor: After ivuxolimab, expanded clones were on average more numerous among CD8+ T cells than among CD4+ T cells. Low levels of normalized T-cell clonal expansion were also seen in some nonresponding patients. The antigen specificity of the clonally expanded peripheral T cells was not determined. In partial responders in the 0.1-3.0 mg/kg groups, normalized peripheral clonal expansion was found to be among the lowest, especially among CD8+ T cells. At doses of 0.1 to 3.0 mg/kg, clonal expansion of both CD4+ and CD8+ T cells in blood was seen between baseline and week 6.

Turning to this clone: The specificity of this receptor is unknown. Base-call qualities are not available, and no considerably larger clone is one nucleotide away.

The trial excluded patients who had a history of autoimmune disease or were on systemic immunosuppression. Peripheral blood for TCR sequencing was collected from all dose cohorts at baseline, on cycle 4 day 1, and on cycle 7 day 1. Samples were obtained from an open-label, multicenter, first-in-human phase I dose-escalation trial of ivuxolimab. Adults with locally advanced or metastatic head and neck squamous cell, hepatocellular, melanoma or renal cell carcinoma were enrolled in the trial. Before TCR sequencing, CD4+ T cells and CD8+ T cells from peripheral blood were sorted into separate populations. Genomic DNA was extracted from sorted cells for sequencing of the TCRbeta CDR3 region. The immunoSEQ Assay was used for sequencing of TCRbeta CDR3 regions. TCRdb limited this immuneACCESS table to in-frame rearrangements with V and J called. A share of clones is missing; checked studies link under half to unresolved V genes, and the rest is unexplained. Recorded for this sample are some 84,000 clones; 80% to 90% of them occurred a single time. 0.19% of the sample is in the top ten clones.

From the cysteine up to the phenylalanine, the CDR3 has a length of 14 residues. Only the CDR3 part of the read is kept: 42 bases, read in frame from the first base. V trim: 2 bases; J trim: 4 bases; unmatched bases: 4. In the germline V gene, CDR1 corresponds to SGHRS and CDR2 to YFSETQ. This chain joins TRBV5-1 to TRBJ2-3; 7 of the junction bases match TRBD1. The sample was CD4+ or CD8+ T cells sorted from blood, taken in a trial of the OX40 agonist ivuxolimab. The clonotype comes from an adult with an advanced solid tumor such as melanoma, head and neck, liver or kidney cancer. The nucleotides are TGCGCCAGCAGCTTACAGGGGAGCCCAGATACGCAGTATTTT. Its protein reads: CASSLQGSPDTQYF.